This T cell receptor (beta chain) was identified in a study of graft-versus-host responses after intestinal transplantation. On the study more broadly: Induction with anti-thymocyte globulin, then tacrolimus and steroids for about 3 years, was given to all recipients.

Data came from immunoSEQ multiplex PCR; TCRdb stores just in-frame clones and leaves some out. The sample lists more than 65,000 clones, 91% occurring once. The length of the CDR3 is 13 residues. CDR1 and CDR2 from the germline V gene are MNHEY and SVGAGI. V lost 6 bases, J lost 3 bases, and 8 bases lay in between. Concerning this clone itself: Its antigen is unknown. At the DNA level, this CDR3 is encoded by other sequences in the same sample as well.

This sequence originates from a human donor who was the organ donor for an intestinal transplant. The rearrangement links TRBV6-5 to TRBJ2-2; possibly TRBD1 for D (5 bases). Source: unstimulated CD8+ T cells sorted from spleen or lymph node cells, taken before transplant. CDR3 nucleotides: TGTGCCAGCAGGACAGCCCACACCGGGGAGCTGTTTTTT. This gives the protein CASRTAHTGELFF.